This TCR beta chain is drawn from a study of shared clonotypes between healthy human individuals. Study-level information: The people who gave samples were two women and a few men aged 18 to 49. Broader study findings: It was only blood that was sampled, and tissue repertoires likely differ.

Recent vaccinations or acute infections were absent in the healthy HIV-negative adult donors. Profiled with immunoSEQ multiplex PCR; TCRdb holds only in-frame clones, not every one. Here the sample spans about 1.4 million clones, around 97% being singletons. As regards this clone: Its antigen is still unknown.

The sample was naive CD4+ T cells sorted from blood. The subset is: CD45RA+ positively selected. The TCR originated in a young man in good health.

The CDR3 here is CASSLKQGYEQYF. The CDR3 DNA reads TGTGCCAGCAGCTTAAAACAGGGATACGAGCAGTACTTC. The chain recombines TRBV7-2 with TRBJ2-7; D is possibly TRBD1 (6 bases). V dropped 2 bases and J dropped 4 bases, with 9 bases sitting between them. Germline CDR1 reads SGHTA; CDR2 reads FQGNSA. This CDR3 is built from 13 residues.